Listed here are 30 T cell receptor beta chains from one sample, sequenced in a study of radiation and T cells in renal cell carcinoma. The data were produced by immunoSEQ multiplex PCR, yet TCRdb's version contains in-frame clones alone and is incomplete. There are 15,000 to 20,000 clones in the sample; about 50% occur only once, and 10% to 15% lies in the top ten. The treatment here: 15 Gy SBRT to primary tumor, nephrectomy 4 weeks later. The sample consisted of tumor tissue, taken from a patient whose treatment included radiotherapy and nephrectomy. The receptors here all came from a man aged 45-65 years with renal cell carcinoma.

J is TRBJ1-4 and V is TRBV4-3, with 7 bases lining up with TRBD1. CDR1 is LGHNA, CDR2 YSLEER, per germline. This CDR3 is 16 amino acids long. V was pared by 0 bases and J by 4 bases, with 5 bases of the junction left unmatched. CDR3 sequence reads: CASSQETGRNNEKLFF. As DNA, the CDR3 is TGCGCCAGCAGCCAAGAGACAGGGAGAAATAATGAAAAACTGTTTTTT.

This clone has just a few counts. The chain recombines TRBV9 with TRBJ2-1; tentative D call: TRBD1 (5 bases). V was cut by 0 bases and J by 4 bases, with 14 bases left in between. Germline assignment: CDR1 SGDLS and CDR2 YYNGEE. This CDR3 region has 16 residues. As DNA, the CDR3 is TGTGCCAGCAGCGTAGGGGCCAGGGCGACATACAATGAGCAGTTCTTC. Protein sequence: CASSVGARATYNEQFF.

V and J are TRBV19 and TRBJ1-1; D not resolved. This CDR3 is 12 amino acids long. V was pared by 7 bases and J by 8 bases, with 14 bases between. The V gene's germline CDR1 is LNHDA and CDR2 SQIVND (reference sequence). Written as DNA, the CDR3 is TGTGCCAGTATCTCGGGTCGGTGGGAAGCTTTCTTT. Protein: CASISGRWEAFF. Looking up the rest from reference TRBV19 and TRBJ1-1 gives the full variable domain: DGGITQSPKYLFRKEGQNVTLSCEQNLNHDAMYWYRQDPGQGLRLIYYSQIVNDFQKGDIAEGYSVSREKKESFPLTVTSAQKNPTAFYLCASISGRWEAFFGQGTRLTVV.

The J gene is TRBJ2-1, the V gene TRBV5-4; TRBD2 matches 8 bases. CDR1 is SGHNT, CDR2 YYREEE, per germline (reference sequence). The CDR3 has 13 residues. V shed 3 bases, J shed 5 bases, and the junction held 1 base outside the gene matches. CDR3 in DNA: TGTGCCAGCAGCTCTAGCGGGCACAATGAGCAGTTCTTC. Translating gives CASSSSGHNEQFF.

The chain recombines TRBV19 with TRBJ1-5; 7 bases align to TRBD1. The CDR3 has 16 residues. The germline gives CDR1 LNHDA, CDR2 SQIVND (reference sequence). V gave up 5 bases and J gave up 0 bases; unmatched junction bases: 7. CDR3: CASSLTGTYSNQPQHF. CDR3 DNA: TGTGCCAGTAGTTTGACAGGGACTTATAGCAATCAGCCCCAGCATTTT.

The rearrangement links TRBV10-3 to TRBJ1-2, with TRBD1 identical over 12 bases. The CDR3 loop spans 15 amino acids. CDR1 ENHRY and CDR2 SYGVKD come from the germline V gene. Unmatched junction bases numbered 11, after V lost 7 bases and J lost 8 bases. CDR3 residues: CAIKPPGQGAVGYTF. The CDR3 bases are TGTGCCATCAAGCCTCCGGGACAGGGGGCGGTCGGCTACACCTTC.

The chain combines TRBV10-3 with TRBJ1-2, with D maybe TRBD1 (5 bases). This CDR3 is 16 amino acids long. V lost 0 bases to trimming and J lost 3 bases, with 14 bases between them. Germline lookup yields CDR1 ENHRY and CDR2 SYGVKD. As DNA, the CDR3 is TGTGCCATCAGTGAGTCTGCGACAGCGAATTACTATGGCTACACCTTC. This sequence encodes CAISESATANYYGYTF.

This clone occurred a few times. The CDR3 reads CASTPRGAGVTRETQYF. CDR3 in DNA: TGTGCCAGTACCCCCCGGGGAGCGGGGGTAACCCGGGAGACCCAGTACTTC. The V call is TRBV19, the J call TRBJ2-5; 8 positions match TRBD2. Trimming took 7 bases from V and 5 from J; bases not matched to a gene: 18. Germline lookup yields CDR1 LNHDA and CDR2 SQIVND (reference sequence). The CDR3 runs to 17 residues.

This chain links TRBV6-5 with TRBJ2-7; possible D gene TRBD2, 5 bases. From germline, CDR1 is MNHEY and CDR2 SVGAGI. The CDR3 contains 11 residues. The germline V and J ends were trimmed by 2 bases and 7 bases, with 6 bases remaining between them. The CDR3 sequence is CASSYGGEQYF. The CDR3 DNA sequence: TGTGCCAGCAGTTACGGAGGAGAGCAGTACTTC.

The CDR3 nucleotides read TGCAGCGTGCAGGGACAGGGAGTTTTAATAGCGGGGAACATTCAGTACTTC. Protein: CSVQGQGVLIAGNIQYF. The chain couples TRBV29-1 to TRBJ2-4, with D possibly TRBD1 on 9 matching bases. Germline CDR1 and CDR2: SQVTM and ANQGSEA. The CDR3 has 17 residues. Deletions cut 6 bases from V and 7 bases from J, with 28 bases between. Supplemented by reference TRBV29-1 and TRBJ2-4, the full variable domain reads SAVISQKPSRDICQRGTSLTIQCQVDSQVTMMFWYRQQPGQSLTLIATANQGSEATYESGFVIDKFPISRPNLTFSTLTVSNMSPEDSSIYLCSVQGQGVLIAGNIQYFGAGTRLSVL.

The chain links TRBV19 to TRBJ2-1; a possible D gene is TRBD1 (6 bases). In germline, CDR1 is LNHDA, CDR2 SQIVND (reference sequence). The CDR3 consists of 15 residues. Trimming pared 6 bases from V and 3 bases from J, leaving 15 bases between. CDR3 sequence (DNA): TGTGCCAGTAGCCCTCGTACAGGGATCTACAATGAGCAGTTCTTC. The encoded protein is CASSPRTGIYNEQFF.

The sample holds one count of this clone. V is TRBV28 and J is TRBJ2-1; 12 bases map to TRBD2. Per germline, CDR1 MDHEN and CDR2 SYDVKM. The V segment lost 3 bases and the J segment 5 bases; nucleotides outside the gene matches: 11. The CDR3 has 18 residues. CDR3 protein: CASSFGLAGRYRNNEQFF. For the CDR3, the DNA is TGTGCCAGCAGTTTTGGACTAGCGGGAAGGTATCGGAACAATGAGCAGTTCTTC.

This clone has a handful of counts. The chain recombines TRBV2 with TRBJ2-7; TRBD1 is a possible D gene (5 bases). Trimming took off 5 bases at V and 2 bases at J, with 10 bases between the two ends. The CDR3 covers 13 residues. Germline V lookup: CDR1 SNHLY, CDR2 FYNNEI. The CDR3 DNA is TGTGCCAGCAGTTATGACAGAGCCTACGAGCAGTACTTC. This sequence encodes CASSYDRAYEQYF.

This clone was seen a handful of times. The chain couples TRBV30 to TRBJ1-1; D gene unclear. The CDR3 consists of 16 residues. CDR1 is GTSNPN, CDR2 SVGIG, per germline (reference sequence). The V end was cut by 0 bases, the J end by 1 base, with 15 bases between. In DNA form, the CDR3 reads TGTGCCTGGAGTGTACCGGGAGGTATTGGGAACACTGAAGCTTTCTTT. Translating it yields CAWSVPGGIGNTEAFF.

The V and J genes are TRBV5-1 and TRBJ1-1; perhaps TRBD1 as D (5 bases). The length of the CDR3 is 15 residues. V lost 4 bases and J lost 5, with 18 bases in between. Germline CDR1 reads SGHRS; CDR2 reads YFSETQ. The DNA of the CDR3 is TGCGCCAGCAGCCACACAGGAGGGGTAGATACTGAAGCTTTCTTT. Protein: CASSHTGGVDTEAFF.

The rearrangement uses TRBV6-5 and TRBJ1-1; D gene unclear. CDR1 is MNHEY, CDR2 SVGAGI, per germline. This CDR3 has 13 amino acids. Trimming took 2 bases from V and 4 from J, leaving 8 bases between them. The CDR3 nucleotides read TGTGCCAGCAGTTACGGTCGAGGCACTGAAGCTTTCTTT. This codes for CASSYGRGTEAFF.

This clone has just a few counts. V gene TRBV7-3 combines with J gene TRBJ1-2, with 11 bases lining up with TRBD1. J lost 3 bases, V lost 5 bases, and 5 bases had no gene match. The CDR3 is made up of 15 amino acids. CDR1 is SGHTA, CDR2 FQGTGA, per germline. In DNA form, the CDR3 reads TGTGCCAGCAGCCCCTGGACAGGGGGCGACTATGGCTACACCTTC. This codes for CASSPWTGGDYGYTF.

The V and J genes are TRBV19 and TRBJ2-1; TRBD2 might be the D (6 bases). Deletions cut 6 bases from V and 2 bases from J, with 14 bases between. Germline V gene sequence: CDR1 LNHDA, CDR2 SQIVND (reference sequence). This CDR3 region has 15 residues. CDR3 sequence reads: CASRRAGTAYNEQFF. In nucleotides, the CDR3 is TGTGCCAGTAGAAGAGCCGGGACTGCCTACAATGAGCAGTTCTTC. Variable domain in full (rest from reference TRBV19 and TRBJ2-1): DGGITQSPKYLFRKEGQNVTLSCEQNLNHDAMYWYRQDPGQGLRLIYYSQIVNDFQKGDIAEGYSVSREKKESFPLTVTSAQKNPTAFYLCASRRAGTAYNEQFFGPGTRLTVL.

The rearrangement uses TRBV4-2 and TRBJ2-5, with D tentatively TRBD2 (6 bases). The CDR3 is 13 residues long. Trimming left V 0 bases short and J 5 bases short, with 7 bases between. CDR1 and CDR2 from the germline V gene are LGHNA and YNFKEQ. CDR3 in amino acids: CASSQDRGETQYF. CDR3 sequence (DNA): TGTGCCAGCAGCCAAGATCGGGGGGAGACCCAGTACTTC.

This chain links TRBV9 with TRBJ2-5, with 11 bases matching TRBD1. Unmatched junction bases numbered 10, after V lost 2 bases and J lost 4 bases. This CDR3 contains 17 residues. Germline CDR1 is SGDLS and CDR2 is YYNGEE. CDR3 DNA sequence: TGTGCCAGCAGCGTCCAGGATGGGACAGGGGGATCAGAGACCCAGTACTTC. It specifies CASSVQDGTGGSETQYF.

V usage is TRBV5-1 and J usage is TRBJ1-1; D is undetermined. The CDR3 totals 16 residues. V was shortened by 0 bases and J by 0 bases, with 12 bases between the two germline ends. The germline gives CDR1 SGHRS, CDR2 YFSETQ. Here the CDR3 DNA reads TGCGCCAGCAGCTTGGGGTGGCAGACAATGAACACTGAAGCTTTCTTT. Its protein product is CASSLGWQTMNTEAFF.

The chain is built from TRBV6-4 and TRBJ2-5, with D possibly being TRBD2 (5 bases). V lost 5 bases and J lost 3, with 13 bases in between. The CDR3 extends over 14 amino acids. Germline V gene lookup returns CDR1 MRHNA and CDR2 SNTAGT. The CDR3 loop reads CASSRIAGEETQYF. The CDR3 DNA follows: TGTGCCAGCAGTAGAATAGCCGGGGAAGAGACCCAGTACTTC.

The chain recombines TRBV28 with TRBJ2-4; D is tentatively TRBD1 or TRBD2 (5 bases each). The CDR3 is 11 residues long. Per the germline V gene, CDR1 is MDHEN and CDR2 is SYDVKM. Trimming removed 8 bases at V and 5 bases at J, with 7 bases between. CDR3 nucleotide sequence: TGTGCCAGCCGGGACCAAAACATTCAGTACTTC. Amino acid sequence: CASRDQNIQYF.

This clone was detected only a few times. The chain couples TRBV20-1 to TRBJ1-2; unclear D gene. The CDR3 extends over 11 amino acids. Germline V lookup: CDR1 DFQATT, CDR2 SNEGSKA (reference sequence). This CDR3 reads CRPGRERGYTF. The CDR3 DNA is TGCAGGCCCGGGAGGGAGAGGGGCTACACCTTC.

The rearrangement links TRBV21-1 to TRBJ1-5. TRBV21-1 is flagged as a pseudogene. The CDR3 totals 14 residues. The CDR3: CASSKVDRVQPQHF. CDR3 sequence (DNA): TGTGCCAGCAGCAAAGTCGATAGGGTGCAGCCCCAGCATTTT.

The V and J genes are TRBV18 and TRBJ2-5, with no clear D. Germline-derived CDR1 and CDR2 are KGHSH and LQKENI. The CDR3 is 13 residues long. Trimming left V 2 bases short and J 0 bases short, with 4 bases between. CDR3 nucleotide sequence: TGTGCCAGCTCACCAGGGTACCAAGAGACCCAGTACTTC. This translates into CASSPGYQETQYF.

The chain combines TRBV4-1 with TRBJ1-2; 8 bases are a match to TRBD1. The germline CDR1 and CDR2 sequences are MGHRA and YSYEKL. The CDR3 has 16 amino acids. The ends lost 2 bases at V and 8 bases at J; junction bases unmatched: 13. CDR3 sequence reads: CASSQPHTDRVKGYTF. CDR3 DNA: TGCGCCAGCAGCCAACCTCACACGGACAGGGTGAAAGGCTACACCTTC.

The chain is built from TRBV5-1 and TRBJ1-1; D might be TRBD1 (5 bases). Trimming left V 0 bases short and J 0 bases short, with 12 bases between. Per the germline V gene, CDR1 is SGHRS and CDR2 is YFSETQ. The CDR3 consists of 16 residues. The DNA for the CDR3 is TGCGCCAGCAGCTTGGAGGGATGGGGCGTGAACACTGAAGCTTTCTTT. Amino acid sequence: CASSLEGWGVNTEAFF.

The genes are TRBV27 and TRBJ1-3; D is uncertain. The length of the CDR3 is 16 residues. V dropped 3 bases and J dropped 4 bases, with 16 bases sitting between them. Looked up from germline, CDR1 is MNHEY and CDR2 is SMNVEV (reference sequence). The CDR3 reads CASSLVPTARGNTIYF. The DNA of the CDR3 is TGTGCCAGCAGTTTGGTCCCTACAGCTAGAGGAAACACCATATATTTT.

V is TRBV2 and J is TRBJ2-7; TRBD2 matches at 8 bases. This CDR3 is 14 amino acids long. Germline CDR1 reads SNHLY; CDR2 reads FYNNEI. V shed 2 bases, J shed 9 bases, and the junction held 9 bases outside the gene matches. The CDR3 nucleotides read TGTGCCAGCAGTGAAAGGGCGGGGGGCCCCTGGCAGTACTTC. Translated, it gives CASSERAGGPWQYF.